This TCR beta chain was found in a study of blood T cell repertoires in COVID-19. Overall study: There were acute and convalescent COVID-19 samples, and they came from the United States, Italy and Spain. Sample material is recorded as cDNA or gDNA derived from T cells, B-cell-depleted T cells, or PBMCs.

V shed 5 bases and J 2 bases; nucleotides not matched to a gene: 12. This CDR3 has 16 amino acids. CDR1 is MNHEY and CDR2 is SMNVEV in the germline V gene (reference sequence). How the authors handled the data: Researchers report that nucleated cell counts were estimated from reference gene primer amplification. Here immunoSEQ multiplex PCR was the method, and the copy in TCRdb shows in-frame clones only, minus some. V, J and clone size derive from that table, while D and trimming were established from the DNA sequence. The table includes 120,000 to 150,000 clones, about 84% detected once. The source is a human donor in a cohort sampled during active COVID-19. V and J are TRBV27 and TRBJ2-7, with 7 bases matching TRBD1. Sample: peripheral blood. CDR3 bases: TGTGCCAGCAGTCCCTACCGGGGCCAGGGGGCCTACGAGCAGTACTTC. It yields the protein CASSPYRGQGAYEQYF.